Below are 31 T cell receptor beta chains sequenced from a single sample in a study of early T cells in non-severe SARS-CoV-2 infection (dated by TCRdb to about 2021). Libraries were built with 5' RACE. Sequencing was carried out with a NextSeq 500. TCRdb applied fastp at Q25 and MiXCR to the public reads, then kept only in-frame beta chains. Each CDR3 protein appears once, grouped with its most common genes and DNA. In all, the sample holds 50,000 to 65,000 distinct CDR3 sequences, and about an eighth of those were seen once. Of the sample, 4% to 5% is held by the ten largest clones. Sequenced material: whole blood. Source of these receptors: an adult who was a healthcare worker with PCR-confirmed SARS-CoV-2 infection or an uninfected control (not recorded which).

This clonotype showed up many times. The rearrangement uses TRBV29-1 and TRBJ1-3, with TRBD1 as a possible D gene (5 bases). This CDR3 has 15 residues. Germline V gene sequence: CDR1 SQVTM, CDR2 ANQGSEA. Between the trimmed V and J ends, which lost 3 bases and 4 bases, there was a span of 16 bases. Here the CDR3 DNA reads TGCAGCGTTGAGTCCGGGGCGAGCATAGGAAACACCATATATTTT. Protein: CSVESGASIGNTIYF.

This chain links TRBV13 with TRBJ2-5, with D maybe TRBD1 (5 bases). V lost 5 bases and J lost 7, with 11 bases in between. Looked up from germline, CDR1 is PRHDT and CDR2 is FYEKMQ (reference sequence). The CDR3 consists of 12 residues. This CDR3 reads CASSAGHGTQYF. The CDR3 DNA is TGTGCCAGCAGCGCAGGGCATGGGACCCAGTACTTC. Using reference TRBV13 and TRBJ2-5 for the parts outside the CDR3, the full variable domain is AAGVIQSPRHLIKEKRETATLKCYPIPRHDTVYWYQQGPGQDPQFLISFYEKMQSDKGSIPDRFSAQQFSDYHSELNMSSLELGDSALYFCASSAGHGTQYFGPGTRLLVL.

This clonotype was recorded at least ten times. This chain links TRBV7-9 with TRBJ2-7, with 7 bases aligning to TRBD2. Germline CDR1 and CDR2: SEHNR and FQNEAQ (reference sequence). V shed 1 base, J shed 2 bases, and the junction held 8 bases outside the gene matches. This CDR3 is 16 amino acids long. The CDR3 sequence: CASSLGRTSQPYEQYF. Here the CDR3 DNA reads TGTGCCAGCAGCTTAGGCCGGACTAGTCAGCCCTACGAGCAGTACTTC.

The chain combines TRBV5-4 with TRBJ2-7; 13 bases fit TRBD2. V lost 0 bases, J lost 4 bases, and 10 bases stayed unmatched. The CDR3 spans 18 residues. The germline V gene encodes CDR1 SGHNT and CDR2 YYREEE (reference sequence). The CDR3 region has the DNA TGTGCCAGCAGCTTGGGACTAGGACTAGCGGGGGAATCATACGAGCAGTACTTC. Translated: CASSLGLGLAGESYEQYF.

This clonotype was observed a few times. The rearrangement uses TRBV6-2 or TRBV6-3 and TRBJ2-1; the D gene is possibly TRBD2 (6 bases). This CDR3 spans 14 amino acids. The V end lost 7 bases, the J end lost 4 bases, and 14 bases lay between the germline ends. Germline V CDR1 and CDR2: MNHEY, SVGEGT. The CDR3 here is CASTSAGEYNEQFF. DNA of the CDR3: TGTGCCAGCACCTCAGCGGGCGAGTACAATGAGCAGTTCTTC.

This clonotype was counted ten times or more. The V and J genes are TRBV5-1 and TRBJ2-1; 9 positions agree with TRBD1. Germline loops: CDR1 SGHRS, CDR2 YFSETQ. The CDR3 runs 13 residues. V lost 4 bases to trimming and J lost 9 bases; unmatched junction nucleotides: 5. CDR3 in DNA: TGCGCCAGCAGCGGGGGACAGGGCGGTGAGCAGTTCTTC. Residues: CASSGGQGGEQFF. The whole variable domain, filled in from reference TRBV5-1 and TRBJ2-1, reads KAGVTQTPRYLIKTRGQQVTLSCSPISGHRSVSWYQQTPGQGLQFLFEYFSETQRNKGNFPGRFSGRQFSNSRSEMNVSTLELGDSALYLCASSGGQGGEQFFGPGTRLTVL.

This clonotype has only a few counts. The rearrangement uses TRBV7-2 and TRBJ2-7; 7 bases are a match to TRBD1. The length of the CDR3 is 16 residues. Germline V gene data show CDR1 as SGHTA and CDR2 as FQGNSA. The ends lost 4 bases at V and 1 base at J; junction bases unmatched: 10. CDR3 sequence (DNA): TGTGCCAGCAGCTCCTCCGGGACAGCGACTTCCTACGAGCAGTACTTC. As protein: CASSSSGTATSYEQYF.

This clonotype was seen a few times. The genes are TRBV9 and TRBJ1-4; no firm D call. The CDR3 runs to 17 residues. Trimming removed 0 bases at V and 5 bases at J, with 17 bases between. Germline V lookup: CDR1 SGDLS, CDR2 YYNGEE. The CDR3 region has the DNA TGTGCCAGCAGCGTAGGGGAAGGGCAGGCCGTAAATGAAAAACTGTTTTTT. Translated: CASSVGEGQAVNEKLFF.

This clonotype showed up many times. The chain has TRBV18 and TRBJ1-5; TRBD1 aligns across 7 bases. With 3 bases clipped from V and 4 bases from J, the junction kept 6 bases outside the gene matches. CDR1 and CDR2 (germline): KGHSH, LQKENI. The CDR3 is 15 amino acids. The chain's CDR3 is CASSPPGTVNQPQHF. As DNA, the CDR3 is TGTGCCAGCTCACCGCCCGGGACAGTGAATCAGCCCCAGCATTTT. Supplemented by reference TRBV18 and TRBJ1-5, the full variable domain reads NAGVMQNPRHLVRRRGQEARLRCSPMKGHSHVYWYRQLPEEGLKFMVYLQKENIIDESGMPKERFSAEFPKEGPSILRIQQVVRGDSAAYFCASSPPGTVNQPQHFGDGTRLSIL.

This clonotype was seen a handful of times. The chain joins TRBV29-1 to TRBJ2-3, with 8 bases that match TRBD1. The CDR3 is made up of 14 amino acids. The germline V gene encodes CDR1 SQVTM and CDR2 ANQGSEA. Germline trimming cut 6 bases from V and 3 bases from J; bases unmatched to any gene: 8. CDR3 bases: TGCAGCGTCGGAACAGGGGGGCGAACAGATACGCAGTATTTT. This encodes CSVGTGGRTDTQYF.

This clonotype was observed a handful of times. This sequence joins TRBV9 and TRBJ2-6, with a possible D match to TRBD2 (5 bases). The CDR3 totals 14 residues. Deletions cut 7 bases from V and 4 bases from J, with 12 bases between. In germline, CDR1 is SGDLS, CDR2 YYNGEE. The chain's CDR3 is CASGRAPGANVLTF. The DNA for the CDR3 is TGTGCCAGCGGGCGGGCACCGGGGGCCAACGTCCTGACTTTC.

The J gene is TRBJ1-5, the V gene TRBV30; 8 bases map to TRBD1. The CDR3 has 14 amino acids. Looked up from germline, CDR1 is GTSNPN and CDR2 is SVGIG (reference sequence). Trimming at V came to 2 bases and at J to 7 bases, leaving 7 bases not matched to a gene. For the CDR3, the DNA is TGTGCCTGGAGTTACGGACAGGGTGGCCAGCCCCAGCATTTT. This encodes CAWSYGQGGQPQHF.

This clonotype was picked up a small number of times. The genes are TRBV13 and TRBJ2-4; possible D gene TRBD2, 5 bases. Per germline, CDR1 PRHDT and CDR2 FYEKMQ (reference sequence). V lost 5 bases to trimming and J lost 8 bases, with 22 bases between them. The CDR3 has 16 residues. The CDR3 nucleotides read TGTGCCAGCAGCCCCAGCCTAGGGATGGGGAGTGACATTCAGTACTTC. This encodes CASSPSLGMGSDIQYF.

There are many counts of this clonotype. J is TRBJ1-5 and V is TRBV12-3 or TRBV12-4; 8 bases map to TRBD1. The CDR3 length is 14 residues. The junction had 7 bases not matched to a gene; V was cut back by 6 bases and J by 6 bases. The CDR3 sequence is CASSLQGAGQPQHF. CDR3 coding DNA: TGTGCCAGCAGCCTCCAGGGGGCGGGTCAGCCCCAGCATTTT.

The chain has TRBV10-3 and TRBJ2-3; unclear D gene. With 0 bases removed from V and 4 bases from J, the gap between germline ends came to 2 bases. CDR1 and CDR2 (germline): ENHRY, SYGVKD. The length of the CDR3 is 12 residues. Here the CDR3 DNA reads TGTGCCATCAGTGAGTCGGCAGATACGCAGTATTTT. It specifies CAISESADTQYF.

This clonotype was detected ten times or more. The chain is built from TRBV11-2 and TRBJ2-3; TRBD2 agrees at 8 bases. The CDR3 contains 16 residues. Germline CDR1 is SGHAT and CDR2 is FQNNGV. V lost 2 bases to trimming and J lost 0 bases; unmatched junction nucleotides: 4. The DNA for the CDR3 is TGTGCCAGCAGCTTATTAGCGGGGTTTAGCACAGATACGCAGTATTTT. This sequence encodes CASSLLAGFSTDTQYF.

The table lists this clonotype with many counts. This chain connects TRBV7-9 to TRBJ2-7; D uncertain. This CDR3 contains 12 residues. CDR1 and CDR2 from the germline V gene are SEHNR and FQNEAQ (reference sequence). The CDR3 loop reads CATQAQSYEQYF. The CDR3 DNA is TGTGCAACCCAAGCCCAATCCTACGAGCAGTACTTC.

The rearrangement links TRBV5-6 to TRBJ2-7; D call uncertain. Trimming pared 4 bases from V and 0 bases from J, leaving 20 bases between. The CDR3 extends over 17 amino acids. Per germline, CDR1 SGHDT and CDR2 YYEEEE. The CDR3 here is CASSPSYRHTSSYEQYF. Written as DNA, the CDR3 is TGTGCCAGCAGCCCGTCGTACCGCCACACCAGCTCCTACGAGCAGTACTTC. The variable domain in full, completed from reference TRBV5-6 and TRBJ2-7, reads DAGVTQSPTHLIKTRGQQVTLRCSPKSGHDTVSWYQQALGQGPQFIFQYYEEEERQRGNFPDRFSGHQFPNYSSELNVNALLLGDSALYLCASSPSYRHTSSYEQYFGPGTRLTVT.

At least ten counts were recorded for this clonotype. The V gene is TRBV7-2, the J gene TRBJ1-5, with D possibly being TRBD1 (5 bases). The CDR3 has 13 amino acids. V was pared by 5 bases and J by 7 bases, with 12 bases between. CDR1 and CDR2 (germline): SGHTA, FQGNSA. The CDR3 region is CASSQGQGQPQHF. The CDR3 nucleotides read TGTGCCAGCAGCCAAGGCCAGGGACAGCCCCAGCATTTT.

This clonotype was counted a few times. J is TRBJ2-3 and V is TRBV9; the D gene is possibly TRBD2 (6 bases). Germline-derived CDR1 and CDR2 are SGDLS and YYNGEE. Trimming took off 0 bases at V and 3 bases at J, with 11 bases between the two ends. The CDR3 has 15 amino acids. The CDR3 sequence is CASSVAGVWTDTQYF. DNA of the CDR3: TGTGCCAGCAGCGTAGCGGGGGTATGGACAGATACGCAGTATTTT.

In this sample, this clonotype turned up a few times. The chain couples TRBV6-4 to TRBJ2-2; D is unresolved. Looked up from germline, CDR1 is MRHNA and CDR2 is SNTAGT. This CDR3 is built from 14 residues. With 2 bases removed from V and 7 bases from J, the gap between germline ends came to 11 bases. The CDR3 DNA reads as TGTGCCAGCAGTGACGTGGCAGATAGCGGGGAGCTGTTTTTT. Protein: CASSDVADSGELFF.

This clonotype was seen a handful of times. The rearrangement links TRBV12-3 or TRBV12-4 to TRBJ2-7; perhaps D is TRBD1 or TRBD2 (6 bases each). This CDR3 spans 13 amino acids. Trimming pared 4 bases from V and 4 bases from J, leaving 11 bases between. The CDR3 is CASSSGGRYEQYF. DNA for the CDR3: TGTGCCAGCAGTTCCGGGGGCCGATACGAGCAGTACTTC.

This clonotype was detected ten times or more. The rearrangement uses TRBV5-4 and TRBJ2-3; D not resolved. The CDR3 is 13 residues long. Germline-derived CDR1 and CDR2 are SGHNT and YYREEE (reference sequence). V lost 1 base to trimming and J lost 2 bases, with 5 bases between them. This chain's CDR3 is CASSLPNTDTQYF. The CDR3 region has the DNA TGTGCCAGCAGCTTGCCTAACACAGATACGCAGTATTTT.

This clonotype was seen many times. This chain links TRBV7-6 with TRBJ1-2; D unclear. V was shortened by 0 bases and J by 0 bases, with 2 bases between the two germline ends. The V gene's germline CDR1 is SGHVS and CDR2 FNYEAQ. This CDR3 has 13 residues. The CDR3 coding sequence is TGTGCCAGCAGCTTAGCGTCTAACTATGGCTACACCTTC. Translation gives CASSLASNYGYTF.

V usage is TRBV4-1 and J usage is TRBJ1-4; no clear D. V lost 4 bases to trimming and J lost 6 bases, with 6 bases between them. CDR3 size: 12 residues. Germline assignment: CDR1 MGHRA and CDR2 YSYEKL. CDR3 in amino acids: CASSPLHEKLFF. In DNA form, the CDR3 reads TGCGCCAGCAGCCCCCTACATGAAAAACTGTTTTTT.

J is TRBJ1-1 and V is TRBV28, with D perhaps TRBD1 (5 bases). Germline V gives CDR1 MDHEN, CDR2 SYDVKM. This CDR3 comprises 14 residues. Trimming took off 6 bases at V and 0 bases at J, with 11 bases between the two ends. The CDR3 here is CASRRGLMNTEAFF. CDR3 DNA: TGTGCCAGCAGGAGGGGATTAATGAACACTGAAGCTTTCTTT.

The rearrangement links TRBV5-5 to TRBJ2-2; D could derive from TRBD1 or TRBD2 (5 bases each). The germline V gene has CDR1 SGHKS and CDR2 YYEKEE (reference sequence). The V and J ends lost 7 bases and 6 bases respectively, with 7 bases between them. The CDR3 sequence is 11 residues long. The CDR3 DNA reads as TGTGCCAGCGGGACCGCCGGGGAGCTGTTTTTT. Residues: CASGTAGELFF.

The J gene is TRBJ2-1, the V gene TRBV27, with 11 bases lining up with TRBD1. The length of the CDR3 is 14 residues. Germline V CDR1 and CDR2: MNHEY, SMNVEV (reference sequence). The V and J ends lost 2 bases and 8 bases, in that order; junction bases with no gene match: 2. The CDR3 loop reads CASSLPDRGHEQFF. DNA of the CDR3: TGTGCCAGCAGTTTACCGGACAGGGGGCATGAGCAGTTCTTC.

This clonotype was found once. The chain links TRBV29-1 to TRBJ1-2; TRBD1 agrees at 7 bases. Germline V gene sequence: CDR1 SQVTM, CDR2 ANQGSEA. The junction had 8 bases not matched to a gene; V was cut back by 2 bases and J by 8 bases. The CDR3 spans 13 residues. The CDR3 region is CSVEKLTGDGYTF. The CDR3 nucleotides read TGCAGCGTTGAAAAGTTAACAGGGGACGGCTACACCTTC.

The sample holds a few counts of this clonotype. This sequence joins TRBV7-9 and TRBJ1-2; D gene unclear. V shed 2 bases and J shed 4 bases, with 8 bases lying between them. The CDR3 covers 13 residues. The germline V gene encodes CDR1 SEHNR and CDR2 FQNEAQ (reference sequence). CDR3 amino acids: CASSLPLSYGYTF. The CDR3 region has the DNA TGTGCCAGCAGCTTACCTCTATCCTATGGCTACACCTTC.

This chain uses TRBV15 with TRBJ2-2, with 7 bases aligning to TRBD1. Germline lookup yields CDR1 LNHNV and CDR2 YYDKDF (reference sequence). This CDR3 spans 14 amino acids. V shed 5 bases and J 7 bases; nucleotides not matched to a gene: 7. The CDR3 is CATSPNRGDGELFF. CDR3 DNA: TGTGCCACCAGCCCAAACAGGGGCGACGGGGAGCTGTTTTTT.